A single sample gave rise to the 2 T cell receptor beta chains below, sequenced in a study of blood T cell repertoires in COVID-19. TCRdb's copy holds only in-frame clones and misses some; the assay was immunoSEQ multiplex PCR. The sample records 360,000 or so clones, approximately 90% being singletons. Sequencing was carried out using peripheral blood. These receptors came from a woman aged 60-75 years with COVID-19, enrolled during active disease.

The chain recombines TRBV16 with TRBJ1-4; D call uncertain. The V end lost 4 bases, the J end lost 3 bases, and 15 bases lay between the germline ends. Germline V gene lookup returns CDR1 KGHSY and CDR2 FQNENV. The CDR3 has 16 residues. The CDR3, as DNA: TGTGCCAGCAGCCCCCTTGACGAGGGTTCTAATGAAAAACTGTTTTTT. Translated: CASSPLDEGSNEKLFF.

The chain uses TRBV6-5 and TRBJ1-2; D is possibly TRBD1 (6 bases). Germline loops: CDR1 MNHEY, CDR2 SVGAGI. CDR3 length equals 15 residues. Between the trimmed V and J ends, which lost 6 bases and 2 bases, there was a span of 16 bases. As DNA, the CDR3 is TGTGCCAGCAGACGAGCCACAGGGAGAAACTATGGCTACACCTTC. Its translation: CASRRATGRNYGYTF.